The 5 T cell receptor beta chains below were found in one sample sequenced in a study of blood T cells in healthy people across ages. Using a J-beta primer mix together with a sample-barcoded 5' primer, a second PCR was run for about 6 to 12 cycles. Each CDR3 protein is one row after TCRdb ran MiXCR on the 5' RACE reads. This table holds 1.5 million to 2 million distinct CDR3 sequences, just under 50% found once. The sample was blood. The receptors were sampled from a woman in her thirties or forties in good health.

This clonotype has a handful of counts. This chain's CDR3 is CATSRSSSRGWYGYTF. CDR3 bases: TGTGCCACCAGCAGAAGTAGCAGCAGGGGATGGTATGGCTACACCTTC. The chain uses TRBV15 and TRBJ1-2, with TRBD1 as a possible D gene (6 bases). Trimming removed 2 bases at V and 5 bases at J, with 18 bases between. The V gene's germline CDR1 is LNHNV and CDR2 YYDKDF (reference sequence). The CDR3 has 16 residues.

This clonotype was seen more than once but under ten times. This rearrangement joins TRBV7-9 to TRBJ2-7; D unresolved. The J call is in doubt because the DNA end fits TRBJ2-5 better. CDR3 length equals 14 residues. Germline V gives CDR1 SEHNR, CDR2 FQNEAQ (reference sequence). The CDR3, as DNA: TGTGCCAGCAGCCCCCGGGCTCAAGGGGAGACCCAGTACTTC. This codes for CASSPRAQGETQYF.

The genes are TRBV6-5 and TRBJ2-7, with TRBD1 matching 7 bases. Germline V gives CDR1 MNHEY, CDR2 SVGAGI. The CDR3 loop spans 16 amino acids. The J segment lost 0 bases and the V segment lost 0 bases, leaving 5 bases of the junction unmatched. The CDR3 loop is CASSYSTGVRSYEQYF. DNA of the CDR3: TGTGCCAGCAGTTACTCTACAGGGGTCCGCTCCTACGAGCAGTACTTC.

This clonotype was seen a handful of times. J is TRBJ2-3 and V is TRBV2, with D tentatively TRBD1 (6 bases). The CDR3 runs to 13 residues. The germline V and J ends were trimmed by 11 bases and 1 base, with 13 bases remaining between them. CDR1 and CDR2 from the germline V gene are SNHLY and FYNNEI. The CDR3 DNA reads TGTGCCGCAAGACAGGTGGGCACAGATACGCAGTATTTT. It codes for CAARQVGTDTQYF.

The gene calls are TRBV28 and TRBJ2-4, with D possibly called TRBD1 or TRBD2 (5 bases each). Germline V gives CDR1 MDHEN, CDR2 SYDVKM. The CDR3 loop spans 13 amino acids. Trimming stripped 7 bases from V and 6 bases from J, with 13 bases between. CDR3 loop: CASTGTSGNIQYF. The DNA of the CDR3 is TGTGCCAGCACCGGGACCAGTGGAAACATTCAGTACTTC.